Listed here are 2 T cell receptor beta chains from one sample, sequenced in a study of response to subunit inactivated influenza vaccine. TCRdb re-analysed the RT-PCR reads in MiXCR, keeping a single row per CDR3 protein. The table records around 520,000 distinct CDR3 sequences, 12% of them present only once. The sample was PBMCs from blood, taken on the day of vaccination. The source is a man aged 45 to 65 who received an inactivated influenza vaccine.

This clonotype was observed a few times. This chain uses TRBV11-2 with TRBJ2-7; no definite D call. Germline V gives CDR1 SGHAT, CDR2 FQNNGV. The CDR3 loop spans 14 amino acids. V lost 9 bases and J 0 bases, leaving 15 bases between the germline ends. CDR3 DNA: TGTGCCAGTACCCTGGGCAGACCCTCCTACGAGCAGTACTTC. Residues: CASTLGRPSYEQYF.

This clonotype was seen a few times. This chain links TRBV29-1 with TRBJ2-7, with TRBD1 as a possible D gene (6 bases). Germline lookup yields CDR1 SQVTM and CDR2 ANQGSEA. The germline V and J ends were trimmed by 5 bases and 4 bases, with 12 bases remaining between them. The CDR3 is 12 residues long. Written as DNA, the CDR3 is TGCAGCGTTCTCAGGGGCGCGTACGAGCAGTACTTC. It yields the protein CSVLRGAYEQYF.